A single sample is the source of the 25 T cell receptor beta chains below, sequenced in a study of breast tumors, draining lymph nodes, adjacent tissues. TCRdb re-derived calls from the multiplex PCR reads in MiXCR, one entry per CDR3 protein. The sample holds about 230,000 distinct CDR3 sequences, about 30% seen once. Axillary draining lymph nodes of breast cancer patients supplied the node samples. Sequencing was carried out using axillary lymph node tissue. Receptor source: a female donor with breast cancer. Some clones in this sample may be carry-over from other donors' samples.

In its sample, this clonotype was seen many times. The gene calls are TRBV20-1 and TRBJ1-2, with D hard to call. Germline V gives CDR1 DFQATT, CDR2 SNEGSKA (reference sequence). This CDR3 is built from 12 residues. With 3 bases removed from V and 1 base from J, the gap between germline ends came to 6 bases. As DNA, the CDR3 is TGCAGTGCTAGCAGGAATAACTATGGCTACACCTTC. Translating it yields CSASRNNYGYTF.

This clonotype appeared many times. The V call is TRBV12-3 or TRBV12-4, the J call TRBJ2-1, with D possibly matching TRBD1 (5 bases). The CDR3 spans 15 residues. V lost 2 bases and J lost 8, with 16 bases in between. CDR3 nucleotide sequence: TGTGCCAGCAGTTTAACAGGCAGGAGTAATCATGAGCAGTTCTTC. It encodes CASSLTGRSNHEQFF.

The gene calls are TRBV20-1 and TRBJ1-3, with 11 bases fitting TRBD1. This CDR3 has 21 amino acids. Germline V gives CDR1 DFQATT, CDR2 SNEGSKA (reference sequence). V gave up 2 bases and J gave up 2 bases; unmatched junction bases: 20. CDR3 in DNA: TGCAGTGCTAGAACCCCTGGAGGAGCCGGACAGGGGGCCTCCGCTGGAAACACCATATATTTT. Translation: CSARTPGGAGQGASAGNTIYF.

This clonotype was seen a handful of times. A much larger clone differs from this one at a single base, so this may be a read error. V gene TRBV30 combines with J gene TRBJ2-5; D is ambiguous. This CDR3 comprises 12 residues. The germline V gene encodes CDR1 GTSNPN and CDR2 SVGIG (reference sequence). Written as DNA, the CDR3 is TGTGCCCGGAGTGTCTACCAAGAGACCCAGTACTTC. The encoded protein is CARSVYQETQYF.

As to this clonotype: A single base separates this from a much larger clone, so it may be a read error. The gene calls are TRBV11-2 and TRBJ2-5; tentative D call: TRBD2 (5 bases). The CDR3 is made up of 13 amino acids. V was trimmed by 4 bases and J by 7 bases, leaving 13 bases between them. CDR1 and CDR2 (germline): SGHAT, FQNNGV. Written as DNA, the CDR3 is TGTGCCAGCAGCTCCTCCCTGAGGGCGACCCAGTACTTC. Its translation: CASSSSLRATQYF.

This clonotype was observed many times. The genes are TRBV7-3 and TRBJ1-4; TRBD1 matches at 9 bases. CDR3 length equals 13 residues. The trim removed 5 bases at V and 8 bases at J, leaving 3 bases unmatched. Per germline, CDR1 SGHTA and CDR2 FQGTGA. Here the CDR3 DNA reads TGTGCCAGCAGCGTGACAGGGGGGGAAAAACTGTTTTTT. Its translation: CASSVTGGEKLFF.

The chain joins TRBV18 to TRBJ2-5; D unresolved. V was cut by 10 bases and J by 2 bases, with 8 bases left in between. The germline V gene has CDR1 KGHSH and CDR2 LQKENI. CDR3 size: 11 residues. The CDR3 protein is CANSSQETQYF. The CDR3 bases are TGTGCCAACTCGTCACAAGAGACCCAGTACTTC. Full variable domain (missing parts from reference TRBV18 and TRBJ2-5): NAGVMQNPRHLVRRRGQEARLRCSPMKGHSHVYWYRQLPEEGLKFMVYLQKENIIDESGMPKERFSAEFPKEGPSILRIQQVVRGDSAAYFCANSSQETQYFGPGTRLLVL.

This clonotype was seen repeatedly, ten times or more. The rearrangement links TRBV7-9 to TRBJ2-3, with D possibly matching TRBD1 (5 bases). Trimming stripped 5 bases from V and 0 bases from J, with 9 bases between. Per the germline V gene, CDR1 is SEHNR and CDR2 is FQNEAQ (reference sequence). This CDR3 comprises 14 residues. The CDR3 is CASSQTASTDTQYF. CDR3 coding DNA: TGTGCCAGCAGCCAGACAGCTAGCACAGATACGCAGTATTTT.

About this clonotype: Possible read error: a much larger clone is one base away. The missing conserved phenylalanine or tryptophan at the end of this CDR3 makes a read error likely. CDR3 sequence: CASSQGEAYNEQFL. CDR3 sequence (DNA): TGTGCCAGCAGCCAGGGGGAGGCCTACAATGAGCAGTTCCTC. V is TRBV7-8 and J is TRBJ2-1, with D possibly matching TRBD1 (7 bases). The CDR3 contains 14 residues. Germline-derived CDR1 and CDR2 are SGHVS and FQNEAQ. V shed 5 bases and J shed 2 bases, with 10 bases lying between them.

This clonotype was observed many times. Mismatch with germline at one junction end may stem from a read error. The chain combines TRBV20-1 with TRBJ2-5; D gene unclear. The CDR3 is 12 amino acids. Per germline, CDR1 DFQATT and CDR2 SNEGSKA (reference sequence). CDR3 in DNA: TGCAGTGCTAGAGATCTAGGAGAGACCCCGTACTTC. It codes for CSARDLGETPYF.

Points on this clonotype: A junction end diverges from the germline sequence, so it may reflect a read error. The gene calls are TRBV20-1 and TRBJ2-3; the D is unclear. CDR1 and CDR2 from the germline V gene are DFQATT and SNEGSKA (reference sequence). This CDR3 comprises 9 residues. The CDR3 DNA follows: TGCAGTGCTGGAGATACGCAGTATTTT. It translates to CSAGDTQYF.

This clonotype was observed at least ten times. This sequence joins TRBV12-5 and TRBJ2-2; D is undetermined. The CDR3 is made up of 11 amino acids. Germline values: CDR1 LGHNT, CDR2 FRNRAP. V lost 3 bases, J lost 7 bases, and 3 bases lay in between. The CDR3 nucleotides read TGTGCTAGTGGTTTCGGCGGGGAGCTGTTTTTT. Its translation: CASGFGGELFF.

The V gene is TRBV18, the J gene TRBJ2-1; 8 bases align to TRBD2. V was clipped by 4 bases and J by 9 bases; unmatched bases: 11. The CDR3 has 15 amino acids. The germline gives CDR1 KGHSH, CDR2 LQKENI. The CDR3 is CASSREREFSSEQFF. CDR3 coding DNA: TGTGCCAGCTCACGAGAGCGGGAGTTTTCCAGTGAGCAGTTCTTC. Filled out from reference TRBV18 and TRBJ2-1, the complete variable domain reads NAGVMQNPRHLVRRRGQEARLRCSPMKGHSHVYWYRQLPEEGLKFMVYLQKENIIDESGMPKERFSAEFPKEGPSILRIQQVVRGDSAAYFCASSREREFSSEQFFGPGTRLTVL.

This clonotype occurred many times. The V gene is TRBV27, the J gene TRBJ1-2; D gene uncertain. V dropped 5 bases and J dropped 8 bases, with 18 bases sitting between them. Germline V gene sequence: CDR1 MNHEY, CDR2 SMNVEV (reference sequence). The CDR3 totals 14 residues. The CDR3 here is CASSRSVPLSGYTF. In DNA form, the CDR3 reads TGTGCCAGCAGTCGTTCGGTACCCCTATCCGGCTACACCTTC.

This clonotype was counted ten times or more. V is TRBV7-8 and J is TRBJ2-7, with 7 bases identical to TRBD2. V was clipped by 1 base and J by 6 bases; unmatched bases: 3. The CDR3 contains 13 residues. The V gene's germline CDR1 is SGHVS and CDR2 FQNEAQ. CDR3 in amino acids: CASSLVGTTEQYF. The CDR3 nucleotides are TGTGCCAGCAGCTTAGTGGGGACTACCGAGCAGTACTTC.

This clonotype was counted many times. This chain links TRBV6-5 with TRBJ1-6; D uncertain. Trimming left V 5 bases short and J 7 bases short, with 21 bases between. The CDR3 has 17 amino acids. Germline-derived CDR1 and CDR2 are MNHEY and SVGAGI. Here the CDR3 reads CASSHHEMAGKNSPLHF. The CDR3 nucleotides read TGTGCCAGCAGTCACCACGAGATGGCGGGAAAAAATTCACCCCTCCACTTT.

About this clonotype itself: At one boundary the junction diverges from the germline segment, which might be a read error. The chain links TRBV20-1 to TRBJ2-3, with a weak D call TRBD1 (5 bases). Looked up from germline, CDR1 is DFQATT and CDR2 is SNEGSKA (reference sequence). The CDR3 is made up of 15 amino acids. CDR3 in amino acids: CSASFQGYSTGTQYF. The CDR3 coding sequence is TGCAGTGCTAGCTTCCAGGGATATAGCACAGGTACGCAGTATTTT.

This clonotype showed up just a few times. This chain connects TRBV10-1 to TRBJ2-3, with a tentative D call TRBD1 (6 bases). CDR1 and CDR2 (germline): WNHNN, SYGVQD (reference sequence). The CDR3 extends over 14 amino acids. V was clipped by 6 bases and J by 4 bases, with 14 bases between them. This chain's CDR3 is CASRASGDPDTQYF. The CDR3 nucleotides are TGCGCCAGCAGAGCCTCAGGGGATCCAGATACGCAGTATTTT.

This clonotype was observed many times. The gene calls are TRBV20-1 and TRBJ2-7; no clear D. Trimming stripped 0 bases from V and 2 bases from J, with 14 bases between. This CDR3 is 15 amino acids long. Germline CDR1 is DFQATT and CDR2 is SNEGSKA (reference sequence). The CDR3 loop reads CSARDDARTAYEQYF. CDR3 DNA sequence: TGCAGTGCTAGAGATGATGCGCGGACCGCCTACGAGCAGTACTTC.

As concerns this clonotype: A single base separates this from a much larger clone, so it may be a read error. This chain links TRBV6-1 with TRBJ2-5; 8 positions agree with TRBD1. Germline V gene data show CDR1 as MNHNS and CDR2 as SASEGT. This CDR3 comprises 15 residues. V lost 6 bases to trimming and J lost 6 bases; unmatched junction nucleotides: 12. The CDR3 loop reads CASRPWTGTVKTQYF. CDR3 coding DNA: TGTGCCAGCAGGCCCTGGACAGGGACGGTAAAGACCCAGTACTTC.

This clonotype was detected many times. The chain is built from TRBV5-8 and TRBJ2-4, with 8 bases matching TRBD1. This CDR3 has 16 amino acids. CDR1 and CDR2 (germline): SGHTS, YDEGEE. The V and J ends lost 3 bases and 8 bases, in that order; junction bases with no gene match: 13. CDR3 amino acids: CASSSYGQGFSDIQYF. In nucleotides, the CDR3 is TGTGCCAGCAGCTCCTATGGACAGGGTTTTTCAGACATTCAGTACTTC. Drawing the rest from reference TRBV5-8 and TRBJ2-4, the complete variable domain is EAGVTQSPTHLIKTRGQQATLRCSPISGHTSVYWYQQALGLGLQFLLWYDEGEERNRGNFPPRFSGRQFPNYSSELNVNALELEDSALYLCASSSYGQGFSDIQYFGAGTRLSVL.

This clonotype has at least ten counts. The chain joins TRBV20-1 to TRBJ2-1, with 7 nucleotides matching TRBD2. The CDR3 runs 17 residues. V lost 5 bases to trimming and J lost 1 base; unmatched junction nucleotides: 14. Germline assignment: CDR1 DFQATT and CDR2 SNEGSKA (reference sequence). The CDR3 region has the DNA TGCAGTGCTGGGGGGACTATAAGGCGTGGATCCTACAATGAGCAGTTCTTC. Protein sequence: CSAGGTIRRGSYNEQFF.

The rearrangement joins TRBV7-3 to TRBJ2-3; tentative D call: TRBD1 (5 bases). Matching the DNA end better, TRBJ1-5 makes the J call doubtful. Germline assignment: CDR1 SGHTA and CDR2 FQGTGA. The CDR3 covers 15 residues. The CDR3 loop is CASSALGGGGDTQHF. The CDR3 DNA reads as TGTGCCAGCAGCGCCCTGGGGGGAGGAGGAGATACGCAGCATTTT.

This clonotype was seen many times. This chain connects TRBV5-6 to TRBJ2-4, with TRBD2 identical over 7 bases. CDR3 size: 14 residues. Germline values: CDR1 SGHDT, CDR2 YYEEEE. The V and J ends lost 4 bases and 8 bases, in that order; junction bases with no gene match: 9. The CDR3 DNA sequence: TGTGCCAGCAGCCTGGGAGGGATGGAGGACATTCAGTACTTC. This codes for CASSLGGMEDIQYF.

This clonotype came up many times. The rearrangement joins TRBV15 to TRBJ2-5; TRBD2 matches 14 bases. Trimming cost V 5 bases and J 7 bases; bases outside gene matches: 6. The length of the CDR3 is 15 residues. The germline gives CDR1 LNHNV, CDR2 YYDKDF (reference sequence). In nucleotides, the CDR3 is TGTGCCACCAGCTCCGGGACTAGCGGGAGCATGACCCAGTACTTC. It codes for CATSSGTSGSMTQYF.